The 23 T cell receptor beta chains below all came from one sample that was sequenced in a study of T-cell memory formation after mild COVID-19. TCRdb called the 5' RACE reads again in MiXCR, with one record for every CDR3 protein. The table has roughly 620,000 distinct CDR3 sequences, 15% to 20% seen once. Material for sequencing was PBMCs or a T cell subset sorted from them (not recorded which). The receptors derive from an adult woman who had mild COVID-19 (a few samples of this study predate the infection). Cell type and time point are not known.

This sequence joins TRBV7-9 and TRBJ2-1; no clear D gene. The V end was cut by 1 base, the J end by 8 bases, with 6 bases between. CDR3 size: 12 residues. CDR1 and CDR2 from the germline V gene are SEHNR and FQNEAQ (reference sequence). Here the CDR3 reads CASSLVSDEQFF. The CDR3 nucleotides read TGTGCCAGCAGCTTAGTTTCCGATGAGCAGTTCTTC.

There are a few counts of this clonotype. J is TRBJ2-2 and V is TRBV10-3; D gene ambiguous. Trimming left V 0 bases short and J 7 bases short, with 12 bases between. The CDR3 loop spans 15 amino acids. Germline V gene lookup returns CDR1 ENHRY and CDR2 SYGVKD. CDR3 sequence: CAISESVQIHGELFF. The DNA of the CDR3 is TGTGCCATCAGTGAGTCGGTCCAGATCCACGGGGAGCTGTTTTTT.

This clonotype was seen repeatedly, ten times or more. The V and J genes are TRBV4-2 and TRBJ2-1; possibly TRBD2 for D (5 bases). The CDR3 consists of 13 residues. Germline lookup yields CDR1 LGHNA and CDR2 YNFKEQ. V was clipped by 1 base and J by 6 bases, with 7 bases between them. CDR3 amino acids: CASSQVSVNEQFF. Written as DNA, the CDR3 is TGTGCCAGCAGCCAAGTTAGCGTCAATGAGCAGTTCTTC.

This chain links TRBV7-2 with TRBJ1-1, with D uncertain. Germline V gives CDR1 SGHTA, CDR2 FQGNSA. V was cut by 5 bases and J by 1 base, with 11 bases left in between. There are 14 residues in the CDR3. In DNA form, the CDR3 reads TGTGCCAGCAGCGGAGAGATGAGGAACACTGAAGCTTTCTTT. It yields the protein CASSGEMRNTEAFF. Full variable domain (missing parts from reference TRBV7-2 and TRBJ1-1): GAGVSQSPSNKVTEKGKDVELRCDPISGHTALYWYRQSLGQGLEFLIYFQGNSAPDKSGLPSDRFSAERTGGSVSTLTIQRTQQEDSAVYLCASSGEMRNTEAFFGQGTRLTVV.

The chain carries TRBV12-5 and TRBJ1-1; a weak D match, TRBD1 (5 bases). CDR1 is LGHNT, CDR2 FRNRAP, per germline. Trimming removed 5 bases at V and 2 bases at J, with 9 bases between. There are 13 residues in the CDR3. The CDR3 DNA is TGTGCTAGTGGTACGAGGGGTAACACTGAAGCTTTCTTT. Amino acid sequence: CASGTRGNTEAFF.

The chain recombines TRBV15 with TRBJ2-3; 9 nucleotides agree with TRBD1. The CDR3 has 16 amino acids. J lost 5 bases, V lost 2 bases, and 8 bases had no gene match. In germline, CDR1 is LNHNV, CDR2 YYDKDF (reference sequence). CDR3 protein: CATSRTDRGLGDTQYF. CDR3 nucleotides: TGTGCCACCAGCAGAACGGACAGGGGTTTGGGAGATACGCAGTATTTT.

The rearrangement joins TRBV7-9 to TRBJ2-1; 12 bases are shared with TRBD2. Germline CDR1 and CDR2: SEHNR and FQNEAQ (reference sequence). The J segment lost 1 base and the V segment lost 6 bases, leaving 4 bases of the junction unmatched. CDR3 size: 16 residues. CDR3 coding DNA: TGTGCCAGCAGTCAAACTAGCGGGAGGTCCTACAATGAGCAGTTCTTC. Encoded protein: CASSQTSGRSYNEQFF.

A few counts support this clonotype. This chain's CDR3 is CASSVPGQGYNEQFF. CDR3 DNA sequence: TGTGCCAGCAGTGTCCCGGGACAGGGCTACAATGAGCAGTTCTTC. The chain is built from TRBV6-4 and TRBJ2-1; 9 bases agree with TRBD1. The CDR3 is made up of 15 amino acids. J was trimmed by 3 bases and V by 4 bases; bases with no gene match: 4. Germline V gene data show CDR1 as MRHNA and CDR2 as SNTAGT.

This chain connects TRBV7-9 to TRBJ2-2; the D gene is possibly TRBD1 (6 bases). Trimming removed 5 bases at V and 5 bases at J, with 18 bases between. This CDR3 contains 16 residues. CDR1 SEHNR and CDR2 FQNEAQ come from the germline V gene (reference sequence). CDR3 residues: CASSLTGSLVTGELFF. DNA of the CDR3: TGTGCCAGCAGCCTTACAGGGAGCTTAGTGACCGGGGAGCTGTTTTTT.

This clonotype turned up a few times. The chain is built from TRBV12-3 or TRBV12-4 and TRBJ2-7; 11 bases line up with TRBD1. V lost 3 bases to trimming and J lost 2 bases; unmatched junction nucleotides: 6. The CDR3 extends over 16 amino acids. The CDR3 loop reads CASSFFGTGGTYEQYF. The CDR3, as DNA: TGTGCCAGCAGTTTTTTCGGGACAGGGGGGACCTACGAGCAGTACTTC.

The chain has TRBV9 and TRBJ2-5, with a tentative D call TRBD1 (5 bases). Deletions cut 2 bases from V and 5 bases from J, with 16 bases between. The CDR3 sequence is 15 residues long. CDR1 SGDLS and CDR2 YYNGEE come from the germline V gene. Here the CDR3 DNA reads TGTGCCAGCAGCGTGGGCCAGGGTGGCCCGGAGACCCAGTACTTC. This gives the protein CASSVGQGGPETQYF. Drawing the rest from reference TRBV9 and TRBJ2-5, the complete variable domain is DSGVTQTPKHLITATGQRVTLRCSPRSGDLSVYWYQQSLDQGLQFLIQYYNGEERAKGNILERFSAQQFPDLHSELNLSSLELGDSALYFCASSVGQGGPETQYFGPGTRLLVL.

This clonotype was found a few times. The V and J genes are TRBV12-3 or TRBV12-4 and TRBJ2-1; no reliable D call. The CDR3 is made up of 14 amino acids. Trimming removed 2 bases from V and 6 bases from J, with 11 bases in between. The CDR3 DNA is TGTGCCAGCAGTTTATCGGGCAAGGGCAATGAGCAGTTCTTC. Translation gives CASSLSGKGNEQFF.

The chain uses TRBV2 and TRBJ2-2; D remains unclear. CDR3 length equals 10 residues. Trimming stripped 6 bases from V and 9 bases from J, with 5 bases between. Germline values: CDR1 SNHLY, CDR2 FYNNEI. CDR3 amino acids: CASRYRELFF. CDR3 sequence (DNA): TGTGCCAGCAGATACAGGGAGCTGTTTTTT. Looking up the rest from reference TRBV2 and TRBJ2-2 gives the full variable domain: EPEVTQTPSHQVTQMGQEVILRCVPISNHLYFYWYRQILGQKVEFLVSFYNNEISEKSEIFDDQFSVERPDGSNFTLKIRSTKLEDSAMYFCASRYRELFFGEGSRLTVL.

The chain couples TRBV7-2 to TRBJ2-3, with 8 nucleotides matching TRBD2. This CDR3 contains 16 residues. V gave up 4 bases and J gave up 2 bases; unmatched junction bases: 8. Germline CDR1 and CDR2: SGHTA and FQGNSA. CDR3 region: CASSWTSLPNTDTQYF. In DNA form, the CDR3 reads TGTGCCAGCAGCTGGACTAGCCTCCCTAACACAGATACGCAGTATTTT.

Comment on this clonotype: The junction and the germline gene differ at one end; a read error may be behind it. This chain links TRBV15 with TRBJ2-7, with D unclear. Looked up from germline, CDR1 is LNHNV and CDR2 is YYDKDF (reference sequence). CDR3 size: 13 residues. In nucleotides, the CDR3 is TGTGACACCAGCAGAAAAAACCCCTACGAGCAGTACTTC. Residues: CDTSRKNPYEQYF.

About this clonotype itself: A much larger clone differs from this one at a single base, so this may be a read error. The chain employs TRBV29-1 and TRBJ1-2, with 7 nucleotides matching TRBD1. There are 12 residues in the CDR3. The germline V gene has CDR1 SQVTM and CDR2 ANQGSEA. V dropped 3 bases and J dropped 5; count of bases not matched to a gene: 3. The CDR3 protein is CSVDDRVYGYTF. For the CDR3, the DNA is TGCAGCGTTGACGACAGGGTATATGGCTACACCTTC.

As DNA, the CDR3 is TGTGCCAGCAGAGGGACAGGATGGCATACGCAGTATTTT. As protein: CASRGTGWHTQYF. The genes are TRBV12-3 or TRBV12-4 and TRBJ2-3; 8 nucleotides match TRBD1. This CDR3 is 13 amino acids long. Trimming removed 6 bases from V and 7 bases from J; junction bases left unmatched: 6.

This clonotype turned up a few times. This chain links TRBV6-5 with TRBJ2-7, with TRBD1 matching 9 bases. The CDR3 is 15 amino acids. Germline CDR1 MNHEY, CDR2 SVGAGI. Germline trimming cut 0 bases from V and 2 bases from J; bases unmatched to any gene: 2. CDR3 DNA sequence: TGTGCCAGCAGTTACTCGGACAGGGGAACCTACGAGCAGTACTTC. Translating gives CASSYSDRGTYEQYF.

The chain has TRBV9 and TRBJ1-2, with D tentatively TRBD1 (5 bases). Trimming took 8 bases from V and 0 from J, leaving 11 bases between them. Germline V gene lookup returns CDR1 SGDLS and CDR2 YYNGEE. The CDR3 sequence is 13 residues long. The CDR3 bases are TGTGCCAGTGGGGGGGAAGCTAACTATGGCTACACCTTC. This gives the protein CASGGEANYGYTF.

This clonotype appeared a few times. The genes are TRBV19 and TRBJ2-2; tentative D call: TRBD1 (6 bases). V was cut by 9 bases and J by 0 bases, with 14 bases left in between. CDR1 LNHDA and CDR2 SQIVND come from the germline V gene (reference sequence). The length of the CDR3 is 15 residues. The CDR3 loop reads CASRTQGSNTGELFF. In DNA, the CDR3 is TGTGCCAGCAGAACTCAGGGGTCGAACACCGGGGAGCTGTTTTTT. The full variable domain, its missing parts supplied by reference TRBV19 and TRBJ2-2, is DGGITQSPKYLFRKEGQNVTLSCEQNLNHDAMYWYRQDPGQGLRLIYYSQIVNDFQKGDIAEGYSVSREKKESFPLTVTSAQKNPTAFYLCASRTQGSNTGELFFGEGSRLTVL.

A few counts support this clonotype. The chain is built from TRBV7-9 and TRBJ2-5, with D possibly being TRBD2 (5 bases). CDR1 and CDR2 (germline): SEHNR, FQNEAQ (reference sequence). The V end was cut by 7 bases, the J end by 3 bases, with 9 bases between. This CDR3 region has 12 residues. The CDR3 sequence is CASKDSEETQYF. The CDR3 coding sequence is TGTGCCAGCAAGGATAGCGAAGAGACCCAGTACTTC.

This clonotype occurred a few times. This chain uses TRBV7-9 with TRBJ1-2; weak D call: TRBD1 (6 bases). Trimming removed 1 base at V and 1 base at J, with 10 bases between. Germline values: CDR1 SEHNR, CDR2 FQNEAQ (reference sequence). CDR3 length: 15 amino acids. The CDR3 DNA follows: TGTGCCAGCAGCTTAGGACAGGCAAATAACTATGGCTACACCTTC. This encodes CASSLGQANNYGYTF.

The chain has TRBV3-1 and TRBJ1-2; 7 bases align to TRBD1. The junction had 9 bases not matched to a gene; V was cut back by 0 bases and J by 14 bases. The CDR3 runs to 13 residues. Germline V CDR1 and CDR2: LGHDT, YNNKEL (reference sequence). Here the CDR3 reads CASSQEPGTAKTF. CDR3 bases: TGTGCCAGCAGCCAAGAACCCGGGACAGCTAAGACCTTC.